These 20 T cell receptor beta chains share one sample of origin, sequenced in a study of cytomegalovirus exposure and HLA in healthy donors. Amplification used 60 Vbeta primers and 13 Jbeta primers. Using immunoSEQ multiplex PCR, the repertoire was profiled, and TCRdb retains in-frame clones only, with some absent. This table has about 150,000 clones, over 60% appearing once. The sample comprised PBMCs. These receptors all stem from a male donor in good health and CMV-seronegative.

Worth noting for this clone: At one end the junction does not follow the germline gene, possibly because of a read error. This chain links TRBV7-9 with TRBJ2-7; D unresolved. In germline, CDR1 is SEHNR, CDR2 FQNEAQ (reference sequence). CDR3 size: 12 residues. The CDR3 region is CSSSPVPYEQYF. CDR3 nucleotide sequence: TGTTCCAGCAGTCCGGTTCCCTACGAGCAGTACTTC.

This clone has just a few counts. This chain links TRBV19 with TRBJ1-4, with a tentative D call TRBD1 (6 bases). The CDR3 length is 14 residues. V was pared by 6 bases and J by 7 bases, with 15 bases between. Germline loops: CDR1 LNHDA, CDR2 SQIVND (reference sequence). The DNA of the CDR3 is TGTGCCAGTAGACGAGGGGGATTGCGTGAAAAACTGTTTTTT. Encoded protein: CASRRGGLREKLFF.

The chain is built from TRBV28 and TRBJ1-2; the match to TRBD1 covers 7 bases. Germline V CDR1 and CDR2: MDHEN, SYDVKM. V shed 6 bases, J shed 3 bases, and the junction held 7 bases outside the gene matches. This CDR3 is built from 14 residues. The CDR3 region has the DNA TGTGCCAGCAGCTACGACAGGGAGGACTATGGCTACACCTTC. It translates to CASSYDREDYGYTF.

The V and J genes are TRBV19 and TRBJ1-1; weak D call: TRBD1 (6 bases). The V end was cut by 7 bases, the J end by 4 bases, with 13 bases between. The CDR3 covers 13 residues. CDR1 is LNHDA and CDR2 is SQIVND in the germline V gene (reference sequence). The CDR3 here is CASTIGQSTEAFF. The CDR3 DNA follows: TGTGCCAGTACCATAGGACAGTCCACTGAAGCTTTCTTT.

The rearrangement uses TRBV19 and TRBJ2-3; D is unresolved. The CDR3 runs to 15 residues. From germline, CDR1 is LNHDA and CDR2 SQIVND (reference sequence). The V and J ends lost 5 bases and 1 base respectively, with 13 bases between them. CDR3 in amino acids: CASSGRDIGTDTQYF. The CDR3 DNA sequence: TGTGCCAGTAGTGGAAGAGACATAGGCACAGATACGCAGTATTTT.

The chain employs TRBV7-2 and TRBJ2-7, with 13 bases fitting TRBD2. V shed 5 bases, J shed 7 bases, and the junction held 11 bases outside the gene matches. CDR3 size: 16 residues. Germline lookup yields CDR1 SGHTA and CDR2 FQGNSA. The CDR3 DNA follows: TGTGCCAGCAGCCTGGGACTAGCGGGAACTATACGGGAGCAGTACTTC. Its translation is CASSLGLAGTIREQYF.

This clone was counted between two and nine times. Within the sample, other DNA sequences also encode this same CDR3. This rearrangement joins TRBV11-2 to TRBJ2-7, with 9 bases matching TRBD2. Germline lookup yields CDR1 SGHAT and CDR2 FQNNGV. After removal of 3 bases from V and 4 bases from J, the junction contained 4 bases not matched to a gene. This CDR3 is 14 amino acids long. The CDR3 loop is CASSFLAGLYEQYF. The CDR3 bases are TGTGCCAGCAGCTTCCTAGCGGGATTATACGAGCAGTACTTC.

This clone showed up just a few times. V usage is TRBV29-1 and J usage is TRBJ2-2, with 12 bases matching TRBD2. Per the germline V gene, CDR1 is SQVTM and CDR2 is ANQGSEA. CDR3 size: 16 residues. The V segment lost 4 bases and the J segment 5 bases; nucleotides outside the gene matches: 8. The CDR3 DNA follows: TGCAGCGTTGTCGACACTAGCGGGGGGATTACCGGGGAGCTGTTTTTT. Translation gives CSVVDTSGGITGELFF.

This clone came up once. The chain recombines TRBV7-9 with TRBJ2-2; 12 nucleotides agree with TRBD2. Germline CDR1 reads SEHNR; CDR2 reads FQNEAQ (reference sequence). The CDR3 has 14 residues. Losses at the gene ends were 5 bases for V and 6 bases for J; bases not matched to a gene: 1. The CDR3 DNA reads as TGTGCCAGCAGCCGACTAGCGGGAGCCGGGGAGCTGTTTTTT. Its protein product is CASSRLAGAGELFF. The full variable domain, its missing parts supplied by reference TRBV7-9 and TRBJ2-2, is DTGVSQNPRHKITKRGQNVTFRCDPISEHNRLYWYRQTLGQGPEFLTYFQNEAQLEKSRLLSDRFSAERPKGSFSTLEIQRTEQGDSAMYLCASSRLAGAGELFFGEGSRLTVL.

The chain links TRBV19 to TRBJ1-2; a possible D gene is TRBD1 (5 bases). The V end was cut by 11 bases, the J end by 3 bases, with 22 bases between. Germline-derived CDR1 and CDR2 are LNHDA and SQIVND (reference sequence). The CDR3 has 15 amino acids. CDR3 sequence (DNA): TGTGCCTCTGGGGTTCGCTGGGACTCTGACTATGGCTACACCTTC. It is translated as CASGVRWDSDYGYTF.

This clone was seen once. The chain employs TRBV7-3 and TRBJ1-5; D unresolved. Germline V gives CDR1 SGHTA, CDR2 FQGTGA. V dropped 3 bases and J dropped 2 bases, with 14 bases sitting between them. This CDR3 contains 16 residues. CDR3 in DNA: TGTGCCAGCAGCTTTGGTACGGGGTACGGCAATCAGCCCCAGCATTTT. Translation gives CASSFGTGYGNQPQHF.

The CDR3 DNA reads TGTGCCAGCTCACCGATCGGGGGGACCACAGATACGCAGTATTTT. Translating it yields CASSPIGGTTDTQYF. The V and J genes are TRBV18 and TRBJ2-3; TRBD2 matches at 7 bases. The V segment lost 3 bases and the J segment 2 bases; nucleotides outside the gene matches: 5. The CDR3 loop spans 15 amino acids. The germline V gene has CDR1 KGHSH and CDR2 LQKENI. The full variable domain, its missing parts supplied by reference TRBV18 and TRBJ2-3, is NAGVMQNPRHLVRRRGQEARLRCSPMKGHSHVYWYRQLPEEGLKFMVYLQKENIIDESGMPKERFSAEFPKEGPSILRIQQVVRGDSAAYFCASSPIGGTTDTQYFGPGTRLTVL.

This clone was detected once. The V call is TRBV28, the J call TRBJ1-2; no definite D call. The V gene's germline CDR1 is MDHEN and CDR2 SYDVKM. The V gene lost 6 bases and the J gene lost 6 bases, with 14 bases spanning the gap. The length of the CDR3 is 13 residues. CDR3 bases: TGTGCCAGCAGACTCGGGAGTCCAGATGGCTACACCTTC. Protein sequence: CASRLGSPDGYTF.

In its sample, this clone was seen a few times. The rearrangement links TRBV5-6 to TRBJ2-7; TRBD2 matches 13 bases. Germline V lookup: CDR1 SGHDT, CDR2 YYEEEE. This CDR3 region has 16 residues. V shed 4 bases and J 7 bases; nucleotides not matched to a gene: 11. CDR3 DNA: TGTGCCAGCAGCCGGGGACTAGCGGGGACGACAGTTGAGCAGTACTTC. Amino acid sequence: CASSRGLAGTTVEQYF.

V gene TRBV7-2 combines with J gene TRBJ2-7; 14 bases are shared with TRBD2. Per the germline V gene, CDR1 is SGHTA and CDR2 is FQGNSA. Trimming at V came to 5 bases and at J to 4 bases, leaving 4 bases not matched to a gene. CDR3 length: 15 residues. The DNA of the CDR3 is TGTGCCAGCAGCGCCGGACTAGCGGGGGGTTACGAGCAGTACTTC. This gives the protein CASSAGLAGGYEQYF.

The chain employs TRBV7-2 and TRBJ1-4, with D maybe TRBD1 (6 bases). Germline V CDR1 and CDR2: SGHTA, FQGNSA. The CDR3 runs to 17 residues. The V gene lost 0 bases and the J gene lost 0 bases, with 11 bases spanning the gap. CDR3 sequence reads: CASSLAQGEATNEKLFF. In nucleotides, the CDR3 is TGTGCCAGCAGCTTAGCACAGGGTGAGGCAACTAATGAAAAACTGTTTTTT.

The sample holds a few counts of this clone. The chain carries TRBV7-2 and TRBJ2-4; tentatively, D is TRBD2 (7 bases). CDR1 SGHTA and CDR2 FQGNSA come from the germline V gene. Trimming pared 1 base from V and 0 bases from J, leaving 16 bases between. The CDR3 spans 18 residues. CDR3: CASSLGPGGFGAKNIQYF. In DNA form, the CDR3 reads TGTGCCAGCAGCTTAGGCCCGGGGGGCTTCGGAGCCAAAAACATTCAGTACTTC.

V and J are TRBV7-2 and TRBJ2-7; a possible D gene is TRBD2 (5 bases). Deletions cut 5 bases from V and 2 bases from J, with 13 bases between. Per germline, CDR1 SGHTA and CDR2 FQGNSA. This CDR3 is 14 amino acids long. CDR3 DNA sequence: TGTGCCAGCAGCGAACGGACTTATACCTACGAGCAGTACTTC. Encoded protein: CASSERTYTYEQYF.

The J gene is TRBJ2-1, the V gene TRBV29-1; tentative D call: TRBD2 (6 bases). This CDR3 comprises 11 residues. Germline values: CDR1 SQVTM, CDR2 ANQGSEA. Trimming cost V 3 bases and J 15 bases, with 15 bases left between them. The CDR3 region has the DNA TGCAGCGTTGATAGCGGTCGCGCTCGGTTCTTC. Its protein product is CSVDSGRARFF.

This rearrangement joins TRBV6-5 to TRBJ2-7; 7 bases fit TRBD1. J lost 4 bases, V lost 5 bases, and 8 bases had no gene match. CDR3 size: 14 residues. Germline values: CDR1 MNHEY, CDR2 SVGAGI. CDR3 sequence: CASSKNRGSYEQYF. CDR3 DNA: TGTGCCAGCAGTAAAAACAGGGGTTCGTACGAGCAGTACTTC.